The rows below give T cell receptor beta chains drawn from one sample of a study of cytomegalovirus exposure and HLA in healthy donors. This table comes from immunoSEQ multiplex PCR, and its TCRdb copy is limited to in-frame clones, with some not included. Of more than 85,000 clones listed, about 80% are singletons. Sequencing was done on a sample of PBMCs. These receptors all come from a young man in good health and CMV-seronegative. The conserved cysteine and the conserved F or W are not part of the CDR3 here.

V: TRBV30
J: TRBJ1-2
CDR3: AWRRRSSGMGYGYT

V: TRBV5-1
J: TRBJ1-5
CDR3: ASSLGGMTNQPQH

V: TRBV6-5
J: TRBJ1-4
CDR3: ASSYAFEATNEKLF

V: TRBV2
J: TRBJ2-5
CDR3: ASSGEGHNRHQETQY

V: TRBV27
J: TRBJ2-5
CDR3: ASGRDRGETQY

V: TRBV19
J: TRBJ1-1
CDR3: ASQTRRGLQNTEAF

V: TRBV27
J: TRBJ2-5
CDR3: ASSLALDTSQETQY

V: TRBV4-2
J: TRBJ2-3
CDR3: ASSFVVGLSTDTQY

V: TRBV28
J: TRBJ1-5
CDR3: ASRNTLQGSNQPQH

V: TRBV4-1
J: TRBJ2-1
CDR3: ASRDRDSSYNEQF

V: TRBV9
J: TRBJ1-2
CDR3: ASSVGGQTSNYGYT

V: TRBV19
J: TRBJ1-1
CDR3: ASSGRDRGPEAF

V: TRBV5-8
J: TRBJ2-3
CDR3: ASSLGDRRGDTQY

V: TRBV29-1
J: TRBJ2-5
CDR3: SVEGGGGGETQY

V: TRBV7-2
J: TRBJ1-1
CDR3: ASSSSPLGGGTEAF

V: TRBV6-5
J: TRBJ1-5
CDR3: ASRIRSNQPQH

V: TRBV30
J: TRBJ2-7
CDR3: AWSPSREQY

V: TRBV5-1
J: TRBJ2-3
CDR3: ASQGGTRVTDTQY